This TCR beta chain comes out of a study of CD8+ T cells in alopecia areata. Study overall: Each day, treated patients took oral tofacitinib twice, at 5 to 10 mg per dose.

Specimens obtained from alopecia areata patients comprised lesional scalp punch biopsies and peripheral blood. Following extraction, RNA underwent reverse transcription to cDNA, which served as the sequencing template. TCRdb keeps only in-frame clones here, not all; method: immunoSEQ multiplex PCR. The top ten clones hold roughly 6.8% of a sample with about 150,000 clones, around 50% of them seen once. V shed 5 bases and J 2 bases; nucleotides not matched to a gene: 1. This CDR3 region has 14 residues. In germline, CDR1 is SGHRS, CDR2 YFSETQ. The sequenced sample was CD4+ T cells sorted from blood. The TCR comes from a human donor with alopecia areata. V is TRBV5-1 and J is TRBJ2-3, with TRBD2 identical over 11 bases. DNA of the CDR3: TGCGCCAGCAGGACTAGCGGGACCACAGATACGCAGTATTTT. Translating it yields CASRTSGTTDTQYF.